This T cell receptor (beta chain) was recorded in a study of T cells in Graves' hyperthyroidism and ophthalmopathy (dated by TCRdb to about 2019). About the investigation overall: Peripheral blood samples were taken at initial diagnosis, before any treatment was given. A discovery cohort of about a hundred patients, fewer than 50 with Graves' ophthalmopathy and 55 to 60 with stable Graves' hyperthyroidism, was used to find distinguishing TCR V-J signatures. Prospective prediction of ophthalmopathy was tested in an independent validation cohort of fewer than 20 hyperthyroidism patients and approximately 17 patients who later progressed to ophthalmopathy. The approximately 90 discovery patients were divided at random into training and test sets in a 7:3 ratio. Thyroid tissue and blood T-cell repertoires from several Graves' hyperthyroidism patients were also compared in the study. Following sampling, methimazole starting at 30 mg daily was given to hyperthyroidism patients, and high-dose intravenous methylprednisolone was given to ophthalmopathy patients. The paper reports TCR Vbeta CDR3 sequencing of approximately 140 peripheral blood samples: around 41 ophthalmopathy, under 80 hyperthyroidism and approximately 17 progressor patients.

Here is what the overall study found, with its caveats: Sample size was not statistically predetermined, and investigators were not blinded to group allocation. A 13 V-J signature model separated ophthalmopathy from stable hyperthyroidism, with approximately 86% sensitivity and 81% to 83% specificity in cross-validation and 80%/75% in testing. Blood samples also contained most of the expanded thyroid clonotypes (frequency above 0.001), which suggests that blood repertoires may reflect thyroid immune responses. During validation, the model predicted progression to ophthalmopathy a median of roughly 7.1 months ahead of onset, with almost 71% sensitivity and roughly 72% specificity.

TCR beta CDR3 regions were amplified from RNA transcripts. The TCR CDR3 was subjected to a first round of RT-PCR using the HTBI primer set and the Qiagen OneStep RT-PCR kit. Libraries were constructed in a second round of multiplex PCR, after which size selection and purification were carried out. Libraries were sequenced paired-end with 100 bp reads on an Illumina HiSeq2000. In the source study's methods: SOAPnuke was used to process the raw data, with reads discarded if the reads contained adapters or uncalled bases, had a mean Phred below 15, or lacked an exact constant-primer or identifier match. COPE v1.2.5 was used to merge the high-quality paired reads, and each unique nucleotide sequence was defined as a clonotype. MiTCR v1.1 was used to align clonotypes to the IMGT TRBV, TRBD and TRBJ reference segments. The analysis included only V-J combinations with a frequency above 0.0001, which together covered 99% to 99.2% of the repertoires. A TCS score was defined as the ratio of F50 (clonal expansion) to E x V (chaos), with BLOSUM62-based TCRdist applied between CDR3 peptides within each V-J. Welch's t-statistics and random forest reduced around 550 V-J features to roughly 13, which were used in a naive Bayes classifier (R e1071). TCRdb reran the public reads through fastp at Q25 and MiXCR, keeping productive beta chains. Every CDR3 protein is listed once, alongside the most common genes and DNA of its rows. These V and J calls derive from TCRdb rather than the authors' analysis. This sample gives about 370,000 distinct CDR3 sequences in total; 13% to 15% of them show up just once. Approximately 19% of the sample rests with the top ten.

This clonotype was recorded at least ten times. Its cognate antigen has yet to be identified. Nothing much larger sits one base from this clone, and base qualities are not available. CDR1 SGDLS and CDR2 YYNGEE were looked up in the germline V gene. Trimming costs V 0 bases and J 1 base, and their ends lie 10 bases apart. The CDR3 starts with the cysteine, ends with the phenylalanine, and has 15 residues. Left in the record is the CDR3 DNA by itself, 45 bases read in frame from the first base. Ophthalmopathy patients had moderately to severely active disease, Clinical Activity Score of at least 3, NOSPECS grade of at least 4, and duration under 3 months. Patients with uncontrolled infections, other autoimmune diseases, pregnancy or lactation were excluded. Clinical symptoms, serum thyroxine and TRAb, thyroid ultrasound, and orbital computed tomography formed the basis for the diagnoses. PBMCs were separated from 8 to 10 ml of fresh peripheral blood using Ficoll-Paque density gradient centrifugation. Trizol reagent was used to extract total RNA, and RNA quality was then checked on an Agilent 2100 Bioanalyzer.

The receptor comes from a woman aged 55-70 years with Graves' ophthalmopathy. The rearranged segments are TRBV9 and TRBJ1-1; the D gene lacks a confident call. The material sequenced was blood. The CDR3: CASSVGNRGNTEAFF. The nucleotide sequence reads TGTGCCAGCAGCGTAGGTAACCGAGGGAACACTGAAGCTTTCTTT.